The rows below give T cell receptor beta chains drawn from one sample of a study of blood T cell repertoires in COVID-19. This table comes from immunoSEQ multiplex PCR, and its TCRdb copy is limited to in-frame clones, with some not included. The data contain around 250,000 clones, about nine tenths of them seen just once; the ten biggest clones take up about 2.2%. The sample consisted of peripheral blood. These TCRs come from a young man who had recovered from COVID-19. The CDR3 runs from the conserved cysteine through the conserved F or W. A D gene is named only where the DNA matches it firmly. Only part of the rows carry a size: once, few, many, or a class if the clone is expanded.

j_gene,abundance,v_gene,d_gene,len,CDR3aa,CDR3nt
TRBJ1-4,.,TRBV9,TRBD1,15,CASSDRQGLNEKLFF,TGTGCCAGCAGCGACCGACAGGGTTTGAATGAAAAACTGTTTTTT
TRBJ2-6,.,TRBV19,.,17,CASSGGTLSSGANVLTF,TGTGCCAGTAGTGGAGGTACCTTGAGCTCTGGGGCCAACGTCCTGACTTTC
TRBJ2-3,once,TRBV5-1,TRBD2,16,CASTTFLAGGADTQYF,TGCGCCAGCACCACTTTTTTAGCGGGGGGCGCAGATACGCAGTATTTT
TRBJ2-2,.,TRBV14,TRBD1,15,CASSRTGGDTGELFF,TGTGCCAGCAGCCGGACAGGGGGGGACACCGGGGAGCTGTTTTTT
TRBJ1-2,.,TRBV5-8,.,14,CASTQDSWKDGYTF,TGTGCCAGCACACAGGACAGCTGGAAGGATGGCTACACCTTC
TRBJ2-7,once,TRBV19,TRBD2,15,CASTPGLAVSYEQYF,TGTGCCAGTACCCCTGGGCTAGCGGTCTCCTACGAGCAGTACTTC
TRBJ2-3,once,TRBV10-3,TRBD2,20,CAISDLMGSGGAPRGYTQYF,TGTGCCATCAGTGATTTAATGGGGAGCGGGGGGGCCCCTCGGGGATATACGCAGTATTTT
TRBJ1-2,few,TRBV6-5,.,12,CASSNSGDGNTF,TGTGCCAGCAGCAACTCAGGGGATGGGAACACCTTC
TRBJ2-3,.,TRBV9,TRBD2,16,CASTRGAGGYGDTQYF,TGTGCCAGCACCAGAGGGGCGGGGGGGTACGGAGATACGCAGTATTTT
TRBJ2-5,.,TRBV9,.,12,CASSTPEGTQYF,TGTGCCAGCAGCACCCCCGAGGGGACCCAGTACTTC
TRBJ2-2,once,TRBV5-1,TRBD1,16,CASSLVVTGVTGELFF,TGCGCCAGCAGCTTGGTTGTGACAGGGGTGACCGGGGAGCTGTTTTTT
TRBJ1-6,.,TRBV7-6,.,18,CASSLGPRDIANNSPLHF,TGTGCCAGCAGCTTAGGTCCCCGGGACATTGCGAATAATTCACCCCTCCACTTT
TRBJ2-4,.,TRBV5-6,.,15,CASSLQVLAKNIQYF,TGTGCCAGCAGCCTGCAGGTTCTAGCCAAAAACATTCAGTACTTC
TRBJ1-4,.,TRBV10-3,.,12,CATRGLHEKLFF,TGTGCCACCCGGGGACTCCATGAAAAACTGTTTTTT
TRBJ1-5,.,TRBV5-6,TRBD1,14,CASSLQGDGQPQHF,TGTGCCAGCAGCTTGCAGGGGGATGGTCAGCCCCAGCATTTT
TRBJ2-2,.,TRBV11-2,TRBD1,16,CASSLATGTDTGELFF,TGTGCCAGCAGCTTAGCGACCGGGACAGACACCGGGGAGCTGTTTTTT